This T cell receptor (beta chain) was recorded in a study of cytomegalovirus exposure and HLA in healthy donors. Study outcomes and limitations: As was reported, the classifier diagnosed cytomegalovirus status with high specificity and sensitivity.

The assay was immunoSEQ multiplex PCR, and TCRdb's table has in-frame clones only and misses some. Found here are 180,000 or so clones, roughly 86% of them singletons; the top ten hold under 3.5%. This CDR3 is built from 15 residues. The trim removed 3 bases at V and 4 bases at J, leaving 9 bases unmatched. CDR1 and CDR2 from the germline V gene are SGDLS and YYNGEE. A note on this clone: Its antigen is currently unknown.

The sample consisted of PBMCs. J is TRBJ2-5 and V is TRBV9, with TRBD1 matching over 7 bases. The receptor was derived from a man younger than 35 in good health and CMV-seropositive. CDR3 sequence (DNA): TGTGCCAGCAGCGAGGGGGCCACCCGAGGAGAGACCCAGTACTTC. Encoded protein: CASSEGATRGETQYF.